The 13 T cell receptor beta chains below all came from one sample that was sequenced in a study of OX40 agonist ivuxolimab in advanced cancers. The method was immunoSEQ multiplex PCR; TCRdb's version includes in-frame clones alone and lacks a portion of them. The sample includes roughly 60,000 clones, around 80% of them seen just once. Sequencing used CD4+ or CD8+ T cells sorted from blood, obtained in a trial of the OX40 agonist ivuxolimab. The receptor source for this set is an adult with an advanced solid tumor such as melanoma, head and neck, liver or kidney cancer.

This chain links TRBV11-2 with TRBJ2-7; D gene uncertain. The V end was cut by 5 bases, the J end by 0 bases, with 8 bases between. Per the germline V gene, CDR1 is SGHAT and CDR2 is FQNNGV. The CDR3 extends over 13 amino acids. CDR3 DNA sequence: TGTGCCAGCAGCATAGTTATCTCCTACGAGCAGTACTTC. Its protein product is CASSIVISYEQYF. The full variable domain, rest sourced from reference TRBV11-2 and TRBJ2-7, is EAGVAQSPRYKIIEKRQSVAFWCNPISGHATLYWYQQILGQGPKLLIQFQNNGVVDDSQLPKDRFSAERLKGVDSTLKIQPAKLEDSAVYLCASSIVISYEQYFGPGTRLTVT.

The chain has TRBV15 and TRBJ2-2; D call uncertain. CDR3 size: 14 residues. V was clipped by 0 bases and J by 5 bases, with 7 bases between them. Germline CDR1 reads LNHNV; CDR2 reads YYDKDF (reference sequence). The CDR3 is CATSREGMTGELFF. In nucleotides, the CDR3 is TGTGCCACCAGCAGAGAGGGTATGACCGGGGAGCTGTTTTTT.

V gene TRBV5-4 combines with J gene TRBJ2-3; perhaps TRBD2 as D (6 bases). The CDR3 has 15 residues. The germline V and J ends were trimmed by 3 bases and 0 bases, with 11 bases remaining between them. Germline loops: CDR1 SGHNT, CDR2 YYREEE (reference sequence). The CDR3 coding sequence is TGTGCCAGCAGCTCCGGGGGAATCAGCACAGATACGCAGTATTTT. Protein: CASSSGGISTDTQYF.

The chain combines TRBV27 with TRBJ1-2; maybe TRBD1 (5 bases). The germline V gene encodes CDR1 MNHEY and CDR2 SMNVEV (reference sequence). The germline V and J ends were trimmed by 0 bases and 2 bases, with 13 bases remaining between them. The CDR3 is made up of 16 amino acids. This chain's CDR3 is CASSLSGAAGNYGYTF. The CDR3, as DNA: TGTGCCAGCAGTTTATCAGGGGCCGCCGGCAACTATGGCTACACCTTC.

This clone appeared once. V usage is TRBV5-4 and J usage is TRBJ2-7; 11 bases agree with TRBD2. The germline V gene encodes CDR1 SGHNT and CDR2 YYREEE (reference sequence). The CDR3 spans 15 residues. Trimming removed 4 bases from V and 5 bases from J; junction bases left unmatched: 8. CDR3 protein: CASSLKLAGAHEQYF. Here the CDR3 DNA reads TGTGCCAGCAGCCTTAAACTAGCGGGAGCCCACGAGCAGTACTTC.

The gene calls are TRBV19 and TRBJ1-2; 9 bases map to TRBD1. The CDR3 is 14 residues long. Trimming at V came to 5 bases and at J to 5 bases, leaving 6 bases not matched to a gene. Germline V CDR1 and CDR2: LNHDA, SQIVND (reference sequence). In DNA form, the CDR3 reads TGTGCCAGTAGTCTACCGGGACAGGGATATGGCTACACCTTC. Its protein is CASSLPGQGYGYTF.

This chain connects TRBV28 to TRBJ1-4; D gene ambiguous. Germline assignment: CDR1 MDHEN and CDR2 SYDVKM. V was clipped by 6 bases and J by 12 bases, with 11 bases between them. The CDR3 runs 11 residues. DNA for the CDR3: TGTGCCAGCAGCACCCCCGACCAACTGTTTTTT. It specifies CASSTPDQLFF.

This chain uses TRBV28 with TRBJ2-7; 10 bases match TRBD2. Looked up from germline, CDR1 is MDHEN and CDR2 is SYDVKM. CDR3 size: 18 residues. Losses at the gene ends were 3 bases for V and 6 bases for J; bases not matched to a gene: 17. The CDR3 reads CASSFGLAGASFVTEQYF. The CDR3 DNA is TGTGCCAGCAGTTTTGGTCTAGCGGGAGCGAGCTTCGTGACCGAGCAGTACTTC.

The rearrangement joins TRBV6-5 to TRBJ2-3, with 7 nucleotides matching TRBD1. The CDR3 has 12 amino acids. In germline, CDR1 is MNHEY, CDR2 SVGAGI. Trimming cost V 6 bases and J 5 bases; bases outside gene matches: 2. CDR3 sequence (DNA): TGTGCCAGCAGGAGACAGGGAGATACGCAGTATTTT. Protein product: CASRRQGDTQYF.

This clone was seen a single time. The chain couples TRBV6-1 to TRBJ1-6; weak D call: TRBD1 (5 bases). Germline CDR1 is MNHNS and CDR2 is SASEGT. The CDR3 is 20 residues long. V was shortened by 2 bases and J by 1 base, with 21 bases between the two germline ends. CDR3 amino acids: CASSEYPSGSGMSYNSPLHF. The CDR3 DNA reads TGTGCCAGCAGTGAATATCCAAGCGGGTCAGGGATGTCCTATAATTCACCCCTCCACTTT.

CDR3 nucleotide sequence: TGTGCCAGCAGCTTAGGGGGGCCGGGCCGGGACAATCAGCCCCAGCATTTT. Translated: CASSLGGPGRDNQPQHF. This sequence joins TRBV5-6 and TRBJ1-5; maybe TRBD1 (6 bases). Germline V gives CDR1 SGHDT, CDR2 YYEEEE. CDR3 size: 17 residues. Trimming left V 2 bases short and J 3 bases short, with 18 bases between.

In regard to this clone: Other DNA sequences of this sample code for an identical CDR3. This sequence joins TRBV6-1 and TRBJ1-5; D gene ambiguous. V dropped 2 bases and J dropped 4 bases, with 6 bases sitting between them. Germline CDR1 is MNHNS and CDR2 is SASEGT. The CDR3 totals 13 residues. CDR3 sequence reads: CASSESGNQPQHF. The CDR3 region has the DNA TGTGCCAGCAGTGAAAGCGGTAATCAGCCCCAGCATTTT.

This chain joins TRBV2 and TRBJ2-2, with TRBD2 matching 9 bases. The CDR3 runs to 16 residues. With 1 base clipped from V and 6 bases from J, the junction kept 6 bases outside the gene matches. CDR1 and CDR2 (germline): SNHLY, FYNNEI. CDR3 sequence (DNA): TGTGCCAGCAGTGAAGAGCTAGCGGGGATCGCCGGGGAGCTGTTTTTT. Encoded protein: CASSEELAGIAGELFF.